What follows is one T cell receptor beta chain and its context. What this receptor recognizes is not known. No base quality information exists; no much larger clone differs at one position. This sample was included in a study of blood T cell repertoires in COVID-19 (dated by TCRdb to 2019 to 2021). With respect to the entire study: Samples from collaborators originated in the United States, Italy and Spain and spanned both the acute and convalescent phases of COVID-19. The samples were drawn from two sources: the first 160 participants of the ongoing ImmuneRACE study, and 950 to 1,500 subjects contributed by 6 global collaborators. Subjects who had been exposed to COVID-19, were actively infected with it, or had recovered from it provided the deeply sampled blood TCRbeta repertoires that made up the dataset. The prospective study material was composed of cDNA or gDNA derived from T cells, B-cell-depleted T cells, or PBMCs. A de-identified subject ID, COVID-19 status, age in years and sex were almost always included in the sample metadata. A freely available public database, intended as a resource for researchers studying the immune response to SARS-CoV-2, is where the repertoires were released. Where available, HLA class I and class II types were obtained from metadata supplied by the sample provider rather than from assay-based typing.

Between the V and J ends, shortened by 5 bases and 4 bases respectively, the junction contains 5 bases. From the cysteine through the phenylalanine, the CDR3 covers 11 amino acids. Only the CDR3 DNA stays, 33 bases, in frame from base 1. CDR1 and CDR2 are drawn from the germline V gene: KGHSH, LQKENI. General findings and caveats noted by the study authors: The amount of clinical and demographic metadata varied by source and participant and was provided uncurated.

TCRbeta CDR3 regions were amplified from genomic DNA by means of the immunoSEQ Assay, a bias-controlled multiplex PCR. The source study handled its data this way. Nucleated cell counts per sample were estimated from amplification of reference gene primers within the assay. To quantify the absolute abundance of each unique TCRbeta CDR3 rearrangement, sequence reads were collapsed and filtered. For each sample, productive Simpson clonality was calculated as the square root of Simpson's diversity index across productive rearrangements. Held by TCRdb, this immuneACCESS table contains in-frame sequences only and omits some clones. Under half of the omission traces to an unresolved V gene where checked; the cause of the rest is unknown. That table gives V, J and clone size, and the DNA gave D and trimming. This sample is represented by about 210,000 clones; around four fifths of them were singletons. The biggest ten clones account for about 2.5% of the sample.

Collaborating institutions collected whole blood in K2EDTA tubes following their own protocols. For TCRbeta analysis, collaborator samples were shipped as frozen whole blood, as isolated PBMCs, or as DNA extracted from either sample type. Material for sequencing was peripheral blood. The sequence derives from a woman aged 40 to 50 with active or convalescent COVID-19. Rearrangement joined TRBV18 to TRBJ2-5; the D gene identity is not certain. The CDR3 protein sequence reads: CASSAGETQYF. The DNA sequence reads TGTGCCAGCTCAGCCGGAGAGACCCAGTACTTC.